A single sample is the source of the 32 T cell receptor beta chains below, sequenced in a study of breast tumors, draining lymph nodes, adjacent tissues. Axillary draining lymph nodes of breast cancer patients supplied the node samples. One entry per CDR3 protein results from TCRdb running MiXCR on the multiplex PCR reads. This sample has 100,000 or so distinct CDR3 sequences, with around 20% found just once. Specimen: axillary lymph node tissue. The receptors stem from a female donor with breast cancer. Some clones in this sample may be carry-over from other donors' samples.

The genes are TRBV28 and TRBJ2-7, with 12 nucleotides matching TRBD2. This CDR3 contains 16 residues. V shed 4 bases and J 2 bases; nucleotides not matched to a gene: 6. Germline V CDR1 and CDR2: MDHEN, SYDVKM. Written as DNA, the CDR3 is TGTGCCAGCAGTTCGAGACTAGCGGGAGACCCCTACGAGCAGTACTTC. It specifies CASSSRLAGDPYEQYF.

This chain joins TRBV12-3 or TRBV12-4 and TRBJ1-1; 7 bases align to TRBD1. Trimming took 1 base from V and 0 from J; bases not matched to a gene: 2. This CDR3 region has 15 residues. The CDR3 loop reads CASSLVDRMNTEAFF. Written as DNA, the CDR3 is TGTGCCAGCAGTTTAGTGGACAGGATGAACACTGAAGCTTTCTTT.

This clonotype was seen a few times. The V and J genes are TRBV18 and TRBJ1-3, with D possibly being TRBD1 (6 bases). The V and J ends lost 7 bases and 0 bases respectively, with 19 bases between them. CDR3 size: 17 residues. CDR1 is KGHSH, CDR2 LQKENI, per germline. CDR3 loop: CASFPQGPYPSGNTIYF. The DNA for the CDR3 is TGTGCCAGCTTTCCGCAGGGGCCCTACCCCTCTGGAAACACCATATATTTT.

This clonotype appeared many times. CDR3 sequence reads: CASSISTGPGNTIYF. CDR3 bases: TGTGCCAGTAGTATATCGACCGGCCCTGGAAACACCATATATTTT. The V and J genes are TRBV19 and TRBJ1-3; D unresolved. The CDR3 contains 15 residues. CDR1 and CDR2 from the germline V gene are LNHDA and SQIVND (reference sequence). V dropped 2 bases and J dropped 2 bases, with 10 bases sitting between them.

This clonotype occurred a few times. J is TRBJ2-1 and V is TRBV28; D may be TRBD2 (6 bases). The V end was cut by 3 bases, the J end by 0 bases, with 12 bases between. The germline V gene encodes CDR1 MDHEN and CDR2 SYDVKM. This CDR3 spans 16 amino acids. The CDR3 sequence is CASSLGLASSYNEQFF. The CDR3, as DNA: TGTGCCAGCAGTTTGGGGCTAGCGAGCTCCTACAATGAGCAGTTCTTC.

This clonotype occurred many times. V and J are TRBV20-1 and TRBJ2-7, with D perhaps TRBD1 (6 bases). The CDR3 length is 13 residues. CDR1 DFQATT and CDR2 SNEGSKA come from the germline V gene (reference sequence). V lost 0 bases and J 6 bases, leaving 12 bases between the germline ends. The CDR3 sequence: CSARDVGAREQYF. The CDR3 DNA sequence: TGCAGTGCTAGAGATGTGGGGGCTCGCGAGCAGTACTTC.

This clonotype was recorded at least ten times. This chain links TRBV7-9 with TRBJ1-3, with D unresolved. In germline, CDR1 is SEHNR, CDR2 FQNEAQ (reference sequence). V was pared by 3 bases and J by 0 bases, with 9 bases between. The CDR3 loop spans 15 amino acids. As DNA, the CDR3 is TGTGCCAGCAGCTTTAGTAGCGTCTCTGGAAACACCATATATTTT. Its translation is CASSFSSVSGNTIYF.

The gene calls are TRBV24-1 and TRBJ1-6; possible D gene TRBD1, 6 bases. The CDR3 contains 15 residues. Between the trimmed V and J ends, which lost 9 bases and 0 bases, there was a span of 11 bases. Germline V gives CDR1 KGHDR, CDR2 SFDVKD. The DNA for the CDR3 is TGTGCCACCGACAGGACGAGCTCCTATAATTCACCCCTCCACTTT. Translated: CATDRTSSYNSPLHF.

J is TRBJ1-3 and V is TRBV20-1; 8 bases map to TRBD1. In germline, CDR1 is DFQATT, CDR2 SNEGSKA (reference sequence). V lost 4 bases and J lost 2; bases outside the gene matches: 7. This CDR3 has 15 amino acids. DNA for the CDR3: TGCAGTGCTAAGGCAGGGGGCGAAGCTGGAAACACCATATATTTT. Its translation: CSAKAGGEAGNTIYF.

Of note for this clonotype: This clone may be a read error of a much larger clone one base away. The gene calls are TRBV20-1 and TRBJ1-3; D is undetermined. This CDR3 comprises 13 residues. Germline CDR1 DFQATT, CDR2 SNEGSKA (reference sequence). The CDR3 coding sequence is TGCGGTGCCCGGGTTTCCTCTGGAAACACCATATATTTT. This translates into CGARVSSGNTIYF.

In this sample, this clonotype turned up many times. This CDR3 reads CAISESVLSEQFF. The CDR3 bases are TGTGCCATCAGTGAGTCGGTTTTGAGCGAGCAGTTCTTC. This chain links TRBV10-3 with TRBJ2-1; D unclear. Germline-derived CDR1 and CDR2 are ENHRY and SYGVKD. Trimming cost V 0 bases and J 10 bases, with 10 bases left between them. CDR3 size: 13 residues.

This clonotype has ten or more counts. The DNA for the CDR3 is TGCGCCAGCAGCTTAAGCGGGGCCAATGAGCAGTTCTTC. Residues: CASSLSGANEQFF. The chain employs TRBV5-1 and TRBJ2-1; 7 positions match TRBD2. Unmatched junction bases numbered 2, after V lost 2 bases and J lost 6 bases. Germline assignment: CDR1 SGHRS and CDR2 YFSETQ. This CDR3 has 13 amino acids.

The chain has TRBV30 and TRBJ2-2; no firm D call. The V gene's germline CDR1 is GTSNPN and CDR2 SVGIG (reference sequence). The V and J ends lost 4 bases and 1 base respectively, with 4 bases between them. The CDR3 is 12 residues long. CDR3 protein: CAWNLNTGELFF. CDR3 in DNA: TGTGCCTGGAACCTGAACACCGGGGAGCTGTTTTTT.

A note on this clonotype: A much larger clone is a single base away; this may be a read error. The chain combines TRBV7-2 with TRBJ2-1; D is tentatively TRBD1 or TRBD2 (6 bases each). The CDR3 runs to 14 residues. The V gene's germline CDR1 is SGHTA and CDR2 FQGNSA. CDR3 sequence (DNA): TGTGCCAGCGGCTTAGTGGAGGGGGACAATGAGCAGTTCTTC. Protein product: CASGLVEGDNEQFF.

This clonotype came up many times. This chain connects TRBV9 to TRBJ1-5; the D gene is possibly TRBD1 (5 bases). The germline CDR1 and CDR2 sequences are SGDLS and YYNGEE. The CDR3 has 14 residues. V was pared by 0 bases and J by 1 base, with 5 bases between. CDR3 in amino acids: CASSVGQSNQPQHF. Written as DNA, the CDR3 is TGTGCCAGCAGCGTAGGACAGAGCAATCAGCCCCAGCATTTT.

This clonotype was counted at least ten times. The chain joins TRBV7-3 to TRBJ1-3, with D perhaps matching TRBD1 (6 bases). Between the trimmed V and J ends, which lost 0 bases and 8 bases, there was a span of 8 bases. The CDR3 totals 13 residues. CDR1 SGHTA and CDR2 FQGTGA come from the germline V gene. The CDR3: CASSLTPGDTIYF. The CDR3 DNA reads as TGTGCCAGCAGCTTAACACCAGGGGACACCATATATTTT.

There are many counts of this clonotype. The chain recombines TRBV6-6 with TRBJ2-7; D may be TRBD1 (5 bases). Trimming removed 0 bases at V and 2 bases at J, with 20 bases between. CDR1 MNHNY and CDR2 SVGAGI come from the germline V gene (reference sequence). The length of the CDR3 is 18 residues. CDR3 sequence: CASSYSPAQGSAPYEQYF. CDR3 sequence (DNA): TGTGCCAGCAGTTACTCTCCCGCTCAGGGATCCGCTCCCTACGAGCAGTACTTC.

A remark on this clonotype: A single base separates this from a much larger clone, so it may be a read error. The V gene is TRBV12-3 or TRBV12-4, the J gene TRBJ1-5; D uncertain. V was clipped by 1 base and J by 4 bases, with 8 bases between them. The CDR3 extends over 14 amino acids. Here the CDR3 reads CASSLVQVNQPQHF. CDR3 in DNA: TGTGCCAGCAGTTTAGTGCAGGTAAATCAGCCCCAGCATTTT.

This clonotype appeared many times. The chain is built from TRBV5-6 and TRBJ2-3; 10 bases are a match to TRBD2. Germline V gene data show CDR1 as SGHDT and CDR2 as YYEEEE. V lost 5 bases and J lost 6; bases outside the gene matches: 9. The CDR3 length is 15 residues. The CDR3 region is CASRPAGAGGDTQYF. CDR3 DNA: TGTGCCAGCAGACCCGCGGGAGCGGGAGGGGATACGCAGTATTTT.

This chain connects TRBV28 to TRBJ2-3; D remains ambiguous. The CDR3 contains 16 residues. Germline assignment: CDR1 MDHEN and CDR2 SYDVKM. Trimming removed 7 bases from V and 0 bases from J, with 17 bases in between. The CDR3 region has the DNA TGTGCCAGCAACACCTTTTTTCCCCCCAGCACAGATACGCAGTATTTT. Protein: CASNTFFPPSTDTQYF.

This clonotype was seen more than once but under ten times. CDR3 region: CASSMRLGQARNEQFF. CDR3 sequence (DNA): TGTGCCAGTAGTATGCGGCTCGGACAGGCTCGCAATGAGCAGTTCTTC. This chain connects TRBV19 to TRBJ2-1; 7 nucleotides agree with TRBD1. V lost 3 bases, J lost 6 bases, and 11 bases stayed unmatched. CDR3 length equals 16 residues. Per the germline V gene, CDR1 is LNHDA and CDR2 is SQIVND (reference sequence).

This clonotype appeared once. A clone one base away is much larger, so this may be a read error. The CDR3 coding sequence is TGTGCCAGTTTGACTAACTATGGCTGCACCTTC. Protein sequence: CASLTNYGCTF. This chain joins TRBV19 and TRBJ1-2; D gene uncertain. CDR1 and CDR2 from the germline V gene are LNHDA and SQIVND (reference sequence). The CDR3 length is 11 residues.

This clonotype was observed a few times. The chain links TRBV6-5 to TRBJ2-1, with 9 bases identical to TRBD2. J gave up 7 bases and V 3 bases, and 10 bases lay outside the gene matches. This CDR3 spans 16 amino acids. Germline loops: CDR1 MNHEY, CDR2 SVGAGI. The CDR3 protein is CASSYRAGGPGNEQFF. In DNA, the CDR3 is TGTGCCAGCAGTTATAGGGCGGGAGGGCCGGGGAATGAGCAGTTCTTC.

About this clonotype itself: A much more abundant neighbour one base away suggests this may be a read error. The chain has TRBV4-1 and TRBJ2-3; D gene ambiguous. This CDR3 is built from 13 residues. Looked up from germline, CDR1 is MGHRA and CDR2 is YSYEKL. CDR3 loop: CASSQLGSRSRDF. The CDR3 DNA sequence: TGCGCCAGCAGCCAGCTGGGATCTAGATCACGGGATTTT.

As regards this clonotype: This sequence may be a read error, since a much larger clone differs from it by one base. CDR3 amino acids: CASRRTGGAGTDMQYF. The CDR3 DNA follows: TGTGCCAGCAGGAGGACAGGGGGCGCGGGCACAGATATGCAGTATTTT. V gene TRBV2 combines with J gene TRBJ2-3, with 11 bases that match TRBD1. The V gene's germline CDR1 is SNHLY and CDR2 FYNNEI. The CDR3 consists of 16 residues.

This clonotype occurred many times. This chain connects TRBV20-1 to TRBJ1-6; D remains unclear. Per germline, CDR1 DFQATT and CDR2 SNEGSKA (reference sequence). The CDR3 is made up of 16 amino acids. The V end lost 0 bases, the J end lost 7 bases, and 16 bases lay between the germline ends. In DNA form, the CDR3 reads TGCAGTGCTAGAGATCTTAGGGCAGGATCAAATTCACCCCTCCACTTT. Protein: CSARDLRAGSNSPLHF.

A word on this clonotype: This may stem from a read error, because a much larger clone lies one nucleotide away. V is TRBV6-6 and J is TRBJ1-5, with 10 nucleotides matching TRBD1. This CDR3 is built from 14 residues. CDR1 and CDR2 from the germline V gene are MNHNY and SVGAGI (reference sequence). As DNA, the CDR3 is TGTGCCAGCAGTTACGGGACAGGGGCTCAGCCCCGGCATTTT. Its translation: CASSYGTGAQPRHF.

This clonotype was recorded many times. V usage is TRBV6-5 and J usage is TRBJ1-3; D remains unclear. The CDR3 length is 14 residues. Germline CDR1 reads MNHEY; CDR2 reads SVGAGI. The V end was cut by 5 bases, the J end by 0 bases, with 8 bases between. CDR3 residues: CASSGVNSGNTIYF. The CDR3 DNA reads as TGTGCCAGCAGTGGGGTTAACTCTGGAAACACCATATATTTT.

This clonotype has a count of ten or more. The genes are TRBV30 and TRBJ2-7; D gene unclear. The V end lost 2 bases, the J end lost 9 bases, and 14 bases lay between the germline ends. The germline CDR1 and CDR2 sequences are GTSNPN and SVGIG (reference sequence). The CDR3 length is 12 residues. CDR3 in amino acids: CAWSTGSMGQYF. CDR3 in DNA: TGTGCCTGGAGTACGGGTTCTATGGGGCAGTACTTC.

This clonotype was recorded a few times. Its ends do not fully match the called genes, so a read error is possible. The genes are TRBV5-6 and TRBJ2-2; TRBD2 matches at 10 bases. Germline assignment: CDR1 SGHDT and CDR2 YYEEEE. The CDR3 sequence is 17 residues long. The CDR3 is CASSLLGLAVEHRGAVF. The CDR3 bases are TGTGCCAGCAGCTTGTTAGGACTAGCGGTCGAACACCGGGGAGCTGTTTTT. Full variable domain (rest looked up from reference TRBV5-6 and TRBJ2-2): DAGVTQSPTHLIKTRGQQVTLRCSPKSGHDTVSWYQQALGQGPQFIFQYYEEEERQRGNFPDRFSGHQFPNYSSELNVNALLLGDSALYLCASSLLGLAVEHRGAVFGEGSRLTVL.

This clonotype was recorded many times. For the CDR3, the DNA is TGTGCCAGCAGCTCCACCCCTAACCACCGGTACCAAGAGACCCAGTACTTC. Translating it yields CASSSTPNHRYQETQYF. This chain links TRBV5-8 with TRBJ2-5; no clear D. The CDR3 is 17 residues long. The V end lost 3 bases, the J end lost 0 bases, and 18 bases lay between the germline ends. Germline CDR1 and CDR2: SGHTS and YDEGEE.

This chain connects TRBV3-1 to TRBJ1-3, with 7 bases aligning to TRBD1. The CDR3 totals 17 residues. V lost 3 bases and J lost 0; bases outside the gene matches: 8. Germline V gene data show CDR1 as LGHDT and CDR2 as YNNKEL (reference sequence). The CDR3 is CASSQGQSRTSGNTIYF. CDR3 DNA sequence: TGTGCCAGCAGCCAGGGACAGAGTCGCACCTCTGGAAACACCATATATTTT.